Listed here are 32 T cell receptor beta chains from one sample, sequenced in a study of T cells in narcolepsy. TCRdb's copy holds only in-frame clones and misses some; the assay was immunoSEQ multiplex PCR. The table has fewer than 35,000 clones, 70% to 80% seen once. Sequenced sample: CD45RA- memory CD4+ T cells from PBMCs. The receptors come from a human donor with narcolepsy.

This sequence joins TRBV30 and TRBJ1-5, with D unclear. The CDR3 runs 15 residues. Between the trimmed V and J ends, which lost 3 bases and 5 bases, there was a span of 17 bases. Germline V gene lookup returns CDR1 GTSNPN and CDR2 SVGIG (reference sequence). The CDR3 sequence is CAWSAADRRDQPQHF. As DNA, the CDR3 is TGTGCCTGGAGCGCGGCGGACCGACGAGATCAGCCCCAGCATTTT.

This clone was seen a few times. The V and J genes are TRBV5-1 and TRBJ2-5; D might be TRBD1 (8 bases). The better agreement between TRBJ2-7 and the DNA end casts doubt on the J call. Germline CDR1 reads SGHRS; CDR2 reads YFSETQ. The CDR3 has 15 residues. This CDR3 is CASSLTAGGGGEQYF. The CDR3 DNA follows: TGCGCCAGCAGCTTGACCGCAGGGGGCGGGGGCGAGCAGTACTTC.

CDR3 DNA: TGTGCCAGCAGCTTAGCCGTCGGGGGAGGGGTCTACACCGGGGAGCTGTTTTTT. Its protein product is CASSLAVGGGVYTGELFF. This sequence joins TRBV7-2 and TRBJ2-2; 7 positions agree with TRBD2. The ends lost 0 bases at V and 3 bases at J; junction bases unmatched: 10. The CDR3 length is 18 residues. Germline V CDR1 and CDR2: SGHTA, FQGNSA.

The rearrangement joins TRBV5-1 to TRBJ1-1, with D unresolved. Germline CDR1 reads SGHRS; CDR2 reads YFSETQ. CDR3 length: 16 residues. Trimming cost V 4 bases and J 1 base, with 17 bases left between them. CDR3 protein: CASSANTQNKNTEAFF. CDR3 bases: TGCGCCAGCAGCGCCAACACCCAAAACAAGAACACTGAAGCTTTCTTT.

The chain recombines TRBV7-2 with TRBJ2-7; 14 bases line up with TRBD2. Germline trimming cut 1 base from V and 2 bases from J; bases unmatched to any gene: 7. Germline V CDR1 and CDR2: SGHTA, FQGNSA. The CDR3 is 18 amino acids. The CDR3 DNA sequence: TGTGCCAGCAGCTTAGGACTAGCGGGAGGGCCCGTCGCCTACGAGCAGTACTTC. It codes for CASSLGLAGGPVAYEQYF.

This clone was found a few times. V usage is TRBV6-1 and J usage is TRBJ1-6; 7 bases fit TRBD1. V was clipped by 3 bases and J by 7 bases; unmatched bases: 3. The length of the CDR3 is 14 residues. Germline V gene data show CDR1 as MNHNS and CDR2 as SASEGT. CDR3 amino acids: CASSETGTNSPLHF. CDR3 nucleotide sequence: TGTGCCAGCAGTGAGACAGGGACCAATTCACCCCTCCACTTT.

V is TRBV28 and J is TRBJ2-7, with D possibly TRBD1 on 6 matching bases. The length of the CDR3 is 15 residues. V lost 5 bases and J 3 bases, leaving 17 bases between the germline ends. The germline CDR1 and CDR2 sequences are MDHEN and SYDVKM. The CDR3 nucleotides read TGTGCCAGCAGTCCCGCCGGGACAATGAACTACGAGCAGTACTTC. Translating gives CASSPAGTMNYEQYF. Together with reference TRBV28 and TRBJ2-7, the CDR3 gives the full variable domain: DVKVTQSSRYLVKRTGEKVFLECVQDMDHENMFWYRQDPGLGLRLIYFSYDVKMKEKGDIPEGYSVSREKKERFSLILESASTNQTSMYLCASSPAGTMNYEQYFGPGTRLTVT.

This chain links TRBV9 with TRBJ2-7; 7 bases are a match to TRBD1. Looked up from germline, CDR1 is SGDLS and CDR2 is YYNGEE. The CDR3 length is 14 residues. Trimming took 0 bases from V and 5 from J; bases not matched to a gene: 5. DNA of the CDR3: TGTGCCAGCAGCGTAGCTTTAGGGGGCAACGAGCAGTACTTC. Residues: CASSVALGGNEQYF.

This clone was detected only once. V usage is TRBV2 and J usage is TRBJ2-1; D ambiguous. The V end was cut by 5 bases, the J end by 13 bases, with 18 bases between. Germline loops: CDR1 SNHLY, CDR2 FYNNEI. The CDR3 runs 13 residues. The CDR3 DNA is TGTGCCAGCAGTATGACCCGTTCCCAAATACAGTTCTTC. This gives the protein CASSMTRSQIQFF. Together with reference TRBV2 and TRBJ2-1, the CDR3 gives the full variable domain: EPEVTQTPSHQVTQMGQEVILRCVPISNHLYFYWYRQILGQKVEFLVSFYNNEISEKSEIFDDQFSVERPDGSNFTLKIRSTKLEDSAMYFCASSMTRSQIQFFGPGTRLTVL.

This clone was recorded a few times. The chain carries TRBV9 and TRBJ2-7; the D is unclear. V was pared by 0 bases and J by 7 bases, with 17 bases between. From germline, CDR1 is SGDLS and CDR2 YYNGEE. The CDR3 is 15 residues long. CDR3: CASSVVNGGVEEQYF. CDR3 nucleotide sequence: TGTGCCAGCAGCGTAGTAAACGGTGGGGTTGAAGAGCAGTACTTC.

The V and J genes are TRBV11-3 and TRBJ2-1, with D uncertain. Trimming stripped 3 bases from V and 9 bases from J, with 6 bases between. The length of the CDR3 is 11 residues. The germline CDR1 and CDR2 sequences are SGHNT and YENEEA. The CDR3 nucleotides are TGTGCCAGCAGCTTGAGTGGTGAGCAGTTCTTC. Translation: CASSLSGEQFF.

This clone appeared a few times. The gene calls are TRBV11-1 and TRBJ2-7, with TRBD2 identical over 11 bases. V shed 1 base, J shed 3 bases, and the junction held 8 bases outside the gene matches. The CDR3 is made up of 17 amino acids. Germline-derived CDR1 and CDR2 are SGHAT and FQDESV (reference sequence). Here the CDR3 reads CASSLGTIAGGLYEQYF. DNA for the CDR3: TGTGCCAGCAGCTTAGGGACCATAGCGGGAGGGCTCTACGAGCAGTACTTC.

This rearrangement joins TRBV30 to TRBJ1-6; D is perhaps TRBD1 (6 bases). Germline CDR1 is GTSNPN and CDR2 is SVGIG (reference sequence). The CDR3 is 13 residues long. The germline V and J ends were trimmed by 0 bases and 7 bases, with 7 bases remaining between them. CDR3 residues: CAWSVDSNSPLHF. DNA of the CDR3: TGTGCCTGGAGTGTGGACAGCAATTCACCCCTCCACTTT.

This clone was seen more than once but under ten times. The V call is TRBV18, the J call TRBJ2-2, with unresolved D. The CDR3 is 13 residues long. Germline-derived CDR1 and CDR2 are KGHSH and LQKENI. Trimming removed 3 bases at V and 6 bases at J, with 8 bases between. The CDR3 bases are TGTGCCAGCTCACCCTCCCAGGCCGGGGAGCTGTTTTTT. It encodes CASSPSQAGELFF.

The V and J genes are TRBV6-5 and TRBJ1-2; D possibly corresponds to TRBD1 (5 bases). V lost 7 bases, J lost 8 bases, and 20 bases lay in between. The germline CDR1 and CDR2 sequences are MNHEY and SVGAGI. The CDR3 has 14 amino acids. The CDR3 loop reads CASTKGRQLEGYTF. The CDR3 nucleotides read TGTGCCAGCACTAAGGGAAGACAGCTGGAGGGCTACACCTTC.

The genes are TRBV6-5 and TRBJ1-3; TRBD1 matches 7 bases. The CDR3 sequence is 15 residues long. Germline V gene sequence: CDR1 MNHEY, CDR2 SVGAGI. Trimming cost V 2 bases and J 2 bases; bases outside gene matches: 3. CDR3 residues: CASSYGDSPGNTIYF. The DNA for the CDR3 is TGTGCCAGCAGTTACGGGGACAGTCCTGGAAACACCATATATTTT.

The CDR3 reads CSVDAGANVLTF. DNA of the CDR3: TGCAGCGTTGATGCTGGGGCCAACGTCCTGACTTTC. This sequence joins TRBV29-1 and TRBJ2-6; D is undetermined. This CDR3 is 12 amino acids long. CDR1 SQVTM and CDR2 ANQGSEA come from the germline V gene. Between the trimmed V and J ends, which lost 3 bases and 2 bases, there was a span of 2 bases.

The chain is built from TRBV28 and TRBJ2-2; D tentatively reads TRBD1 or TRBD2 (5 bases each). The germline V gene has CDR1 MDHEN and CDR2 SYDVKM. Trimming cost V 6 bases and J 2 bases, with 19 bases left between them. CDR3 length: 17 residues. The CDR3 loop is CASRRATGTVNTGELFF. CDR3 DNA sequence: TGTGCCAGCAGGCGCGCGACCGGGACGGTTAACACCGGGGAGCTGTTTTTT.

The V call is TRBV7-9, the J call TRBJ2-5; D uncertain. The CDR3 totals 13 residues. The germline CDR1 and CDR2 sequences are SEHNR and FQNEAQ (reference sequence). The germline V and J ends were trimmed by 5 bases and 4 bases, with 11 bases remaining between them. CDR3: CASSPPAGETQYF. The CDR3 region has the DNA TGTGCCAGCAGCCCACCCGCTGGAGAGACCCAGTACTTC.

The rearrangement uses TRBV11-2 and TRBJ2-3; D not resolved. This CDR3 has 15 amino acids. The ends were cut back, 7 bases at V and 2 bases at J, with 16 bases in the middle. Germline lookup yields CDR1 SGHAT and CDR2 FQNNGV. The CDR3 bases are TGTGCCAGCACCCCTGGGATACACCCCACAGATACGCAGTATTTT. Its protein is CASTPGIHPTDTQYF.

The chain joins TRBV30 to TRBJ2-2; 10 bases fit TRBD1. CDR3 length: 17 amino acids. J was trimmed by 4 bases and V by 3 bases; bases with no gene match: 11. The V gene's germline CDR1 is GTSNPN and CDR2 SVGIG (reference sequence). DNA for the CDR3: TGTGCCTGGAGAGATCTTTCCGGGACAGGGGTCACCGGGGAGCTGTTTTTT. Protein product: CAWRDLSGTGVTGELFF.

This clone was detected a few times. V is TRBV5-6 and J is TRBJ1-4, with D unclear. The CDR3 spans 15 residues. CDR1 is SGHDT and CDR2 is YYEEEE in the germline V gene. V was pared by 0 bases and J by 0 bases, with 6 bases between. The CDR3 spells CASSLVDPTNEKLFF. As DNA, the CDR3 is TGTGCCAGCAGCTTGGTAGACCCAACTAATGAAAAACTGTTTTTT.

The chain carries TRBV4-1 and TRBJ2-5; D is perhaps TRBD2 (5 bases). CDR1 MGHRA and CDR2 YSYEKL come from the germline V gene. The CDR3 length is 17 residues. Trimming pared 2 bases from V and 4 bases from J, leaving 20 bases between. The CDR3 reads CASSQLLVVAFRETQYF. The CDR3 DNA reads as TGCGCCAGCAGCCAATTACTAGTAGTGGCTTTTCGAGAGACCCAGTACTTC.

The genes are TRBV5-4 and TRBJ1-2; 9 bases match TRBD1. The CDR3 has 14 amino acids. The ends lost 4 bases at V and 4 bases at J; junction bases unmatched: 5. From germline, CDR1 is SGHNT and CDR2 YYREEE (reference sequence). The CDR3 DNA sequence: TGTGCCAGCAGCGTACAGGGACAGGGCTATGGCTACACCTTC. Protein product: CASSVQGQGYGYTF.

This chain joins TRBV25-1 and TRBJ2-3; TRBD2 might be the D (5 bases). The ends were cut back, 1 base at V and 8 bases at J, with 16 bases in the middle. Germline V gene lookup returns CDR1 MGHDK and CDR2 SYGVNS. The CDR3 extends over 15 amino acids. The CDR3 DNA follows: TGTGCCAGCAGTGAATTGGCGGGTTCCGCCGGTACGCAGTATTTT. The encoded protein is CASSELAGSAGTQYF.

V and J are TRBV7-2 and TRBJ2-4; perhaps TRBD1 as D (6 bases). Trimming removed 4 bases from V and 9 bases from J, with 19 bases in between. The CDR3 covers 15 residues. Germline V gives CDR1 SGHTA, CDR2 FQGNSA. The CDR3 DNA reads TGTGCCAGCAGCTCATTTACAGGGAAGAGAGGCATTCAGTACTTC. This codes for CASSSFTGKRGIQYF.

CDR3 bases: TGTGCCAGCAGCCGTCGAGGGACCCCCTACGAGCAGTACTTC. Protein product: CASSRRGTPYEQYF. This chain connects TRBV4-2 to TRBJ2-7, with D perhaps being TRBD1 or TRBD2 (5 bases each). The germline V and J ends were trimmed by 4 bases and 2 bases, with 12 bases remaining between them. The germline V gene encodes CDR1 LGHNA and CDR2 YNFKEQ. The CDR3 runs to 14 residues.

This clone was seen a single time. V usage is TRBV7-9 and J usage is TRBJ2-3; D ambiguous. V was trimmed by 7 bases and J by 6 bases, leaving 14 bases between them. This CDR3 comprises 13 residues. CDR1 SEHNR and CDR2 FQNEAQ come from the germline V gene (reference sequence). CDR3 amino acids: CASTLYVGDTQYF. The CDR3 DNA reads TGTGCCAGCACCCTCTATGTCGGGGATACGCAGTATTTT.

This clone was counted once. The chain recombines TRBV19 with TRBJ1-2; possible D gene TRBD1, 6 bases. The germline V gene has CDR1 LNHDA and CDR2 SQIVND (reference sequence). Trimming took off 2 bases at V and 7 bases at J, with 17 bases between the two ends. The CDR3 has 15 amino acids. CDR3 DNA sequence: TGTGCCAGTAGTATACTGTTTTTGGGGGGCTCTGGCTACACCTTC. It yields the protein CASSILFLGGSGYTF.

This sequence joins TRBV28 and TRBJ2-7; D is unresolved. The CDR3 is 14 amino acids. Trimming stripped 8 bases from V and 9 bases from J, with 23 bases between. The germline V gene has CDR1 MDHEN and CDR2 SYDVKM. CDR3 nucleotides: TGTGCCAGCTGTCAGCCCTCACCCCAAGGTGGGCAGTACTTC. Its translation is CASCQPSPQGGQYF.

V is TRBV7-6 and J is TRBJ2-3; 7 nucleotides match TRBD1. The CDR3 runs to 12 residues. The J segment lost 13 bases and the V segment lost 0 bases, leaving 4 bases of the junction unmatched. Germline CDR1 reads SGHVS; CDR2 reads FNYEAQ. The CDR3 spells CASSLADRVKYF. The CDR3 DNA reads TGTGCCAGCAGCTTAGCAGACAGGGTCAAGTATTTT.

This CDR3 is CASSLEGPTRGYTF. In DNA form, the CDR3 reads TGCGCCAGCAGCTTGGAGGGACCGACTCGGGGCTACACCTTC. The V gene is TRBV5-1, the J gene TRBJ1-2, with D tentatively TRBD1 (5 bases). Per germline, CDR1 SGHRS and CDR2 YFSETQ. Trimming left V 0 bases short and J 8 bases short, with 14 bases between. CDR3 length equals 14 residues. Full variable domain (remainder filled in from reference TRBV5-1 and TRBJ1-2): KAGVTQTPRYLIKTRGQQVTLSCSPISGHRSVSWYQQTPGQGLQFLFEYFSETQRNKGNFPGRFSGRQFSNSRSEMNVSTLELGDSALYLCASSLEGPTRGYTFGSGTRLTVV.